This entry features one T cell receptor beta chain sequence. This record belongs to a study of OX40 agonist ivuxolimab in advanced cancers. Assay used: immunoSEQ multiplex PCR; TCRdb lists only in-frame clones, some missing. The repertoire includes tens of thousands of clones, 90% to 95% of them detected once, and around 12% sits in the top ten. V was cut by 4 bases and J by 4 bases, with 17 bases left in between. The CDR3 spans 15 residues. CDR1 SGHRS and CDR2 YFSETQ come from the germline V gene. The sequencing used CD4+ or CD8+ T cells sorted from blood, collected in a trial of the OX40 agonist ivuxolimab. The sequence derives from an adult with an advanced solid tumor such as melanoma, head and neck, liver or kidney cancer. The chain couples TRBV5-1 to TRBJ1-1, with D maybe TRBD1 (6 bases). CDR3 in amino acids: CASSVFSGAGTEAFF. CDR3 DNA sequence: TGCGCCAGCAGCGTATTTTCAGGGGCTGGCACTGAAGCTTTCTTT.